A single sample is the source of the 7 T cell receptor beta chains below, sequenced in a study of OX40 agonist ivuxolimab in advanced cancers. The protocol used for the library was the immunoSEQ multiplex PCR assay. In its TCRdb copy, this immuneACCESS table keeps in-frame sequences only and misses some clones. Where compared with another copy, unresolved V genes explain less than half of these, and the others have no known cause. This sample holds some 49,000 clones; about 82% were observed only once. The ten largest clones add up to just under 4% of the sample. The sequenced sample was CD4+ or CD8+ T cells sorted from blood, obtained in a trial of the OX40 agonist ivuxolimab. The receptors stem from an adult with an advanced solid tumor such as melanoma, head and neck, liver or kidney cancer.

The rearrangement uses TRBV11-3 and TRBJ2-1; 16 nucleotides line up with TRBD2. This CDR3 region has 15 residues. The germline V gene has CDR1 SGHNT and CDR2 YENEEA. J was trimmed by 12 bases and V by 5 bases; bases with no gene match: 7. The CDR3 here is CASSLGTSGGDPQFF. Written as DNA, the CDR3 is TGTGCCAGCAGCCTCGGGACTAGCGGGGGGGACCCGCAGTTCTTC.

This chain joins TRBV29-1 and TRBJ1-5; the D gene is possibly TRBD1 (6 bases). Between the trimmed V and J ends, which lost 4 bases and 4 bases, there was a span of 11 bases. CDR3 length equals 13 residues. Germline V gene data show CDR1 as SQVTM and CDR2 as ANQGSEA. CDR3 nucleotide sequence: TGCAGCGTTGGGTGGCAGGGGAATCAGCCCCAGCATTTT. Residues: CSVGWQGNQPQHF.

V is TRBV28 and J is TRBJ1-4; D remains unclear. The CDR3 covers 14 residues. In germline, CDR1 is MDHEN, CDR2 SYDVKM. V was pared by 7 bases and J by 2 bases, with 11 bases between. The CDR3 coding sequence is TGTGCCAGCACTCAGGTGGGGACTAATGAAAAACTGTTTTTT. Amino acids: CASTQVGTNEKLFF.

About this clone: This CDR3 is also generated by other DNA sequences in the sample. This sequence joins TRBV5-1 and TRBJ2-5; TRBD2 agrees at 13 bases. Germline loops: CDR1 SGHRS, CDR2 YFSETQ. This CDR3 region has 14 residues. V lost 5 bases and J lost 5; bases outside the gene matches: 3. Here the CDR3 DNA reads TGCGCCAGCAGACCGGGACTAGCGGGGGAGACCCAGTACTTC. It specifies CASRPGLAGETQYF.

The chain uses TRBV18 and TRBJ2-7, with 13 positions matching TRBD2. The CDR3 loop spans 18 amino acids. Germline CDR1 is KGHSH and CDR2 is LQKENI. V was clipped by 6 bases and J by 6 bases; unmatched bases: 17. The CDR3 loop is CASSPRRLAGGPGSEQYF. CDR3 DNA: TGTGCCAGCTCCCCAAGACGACTAGCGGGGGGCCCGGGGAGCGAGCAGTACTTC.

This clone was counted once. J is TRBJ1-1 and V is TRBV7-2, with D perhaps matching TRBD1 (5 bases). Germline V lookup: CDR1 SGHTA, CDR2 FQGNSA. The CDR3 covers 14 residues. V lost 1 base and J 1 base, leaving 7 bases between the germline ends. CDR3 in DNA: TGTGCCAGCAGCTTAGATGGGGGGAACACTGAAGCTTTCTTT. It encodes CASSLDGGNTEAFF.

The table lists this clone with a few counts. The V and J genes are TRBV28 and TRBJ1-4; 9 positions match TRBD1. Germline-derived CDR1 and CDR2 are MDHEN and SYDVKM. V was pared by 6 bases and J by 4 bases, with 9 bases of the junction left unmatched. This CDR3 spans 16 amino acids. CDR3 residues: CASSRPGQGLNEKLFF. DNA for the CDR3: TGTGCCAGCAGCCGGCCGGGACAGGGACTTAATGAAAAACTGTTTTTT.